These 16 T cell receptor beta chains were all obtained from the same sample, sequenced in a study of blood T cell repertoires in COVID-19. Here immunoSEQ multiplex PCR was the method, and the copy in TCRdb shows in-frame clones only, minus some. The table has about 40,000 clones, around 85% seen once. The sequenced sample was peripheral blood. All receptors derive from a human donor with acute or convalescent COVID-19. The donor label of this sample is uncertain.

The J gene is TRBJ1-5, the V gene TRBV5-5; D possibly corresponds to TRBD1 (6 bases). CDR1 SGHKS and CDR2 YYEKEE come from the germline V gene (reference sequence). V dropped 2 bases and J dropped 4 bases, with 13 bases sitting between them. This CDR3 has 15 residues. CDR3 loop: CASSFRGQPNQPQHF. CDR3 coding DNA: TGTGCCAGCAGCTTTCGAGGACAGCCTAATCAGCCCCAGCATTTT.

This clone has just a few counts. The chain has TRBV30 and TRBJ1-6; 9 nucleotides match TRBD1. Looked up from germline, CDR1 is GTSNPN and CDR2 is SVGIG (reference sequence). V was pared by 4 bases and J by 9 bases, with 13 bases of the junction left unmatched. The CDR3 runs to 16 residues. The CDR3 region has the DNA TGTGCCTGGACCTTTGCCGGGACAGGGTGGGCTTCACCCCTCCACTTT. Protein sequence: CAWTFAGTGWASPLHF.

The V call is TRBV28, the J call TRBJ2-7; 9 nucleotides line up with TRBD1. V lost 7 bases to trimming and J lost 5 bases; unmatched junction nucleotides: 6. This CDR3 has 13 amino acids. The V gene's germline CDR1 is MDHEN and CDR2 SYDVKM. Here the CDR3 DNA reads TGTGCCAGCAACCCGGGACAGGGCGACGAGCAGTACTTC. Protein: CASNPGQGDEQYF.

There are a few counts of this clone. The chain recombines TRBV15 with TRBJ2-5; perhaps TRBD2 as D (5 bases). The CDR3 extends over 15 amino acids. Between the trimmed V and J ends, which lost 1 base and 4 bases, there was a span of 13 bases. Germline lookup yields CDR1 LNHNV and CDR2 YYDKDF (reference sequence). The CDR3 sequence is CATSRGGLAPETQYF. The CDR3 DNA follows: TGTGCCACCAGCAGAGGAGGCCTAGCCCCAGAGACCCAGTACTTC.

This clone was seen a few times. The chain uses TRBV5-6 and TRBJ1-5; D call uncertain. This CDR3 region has 15 residues. Germline V gives CDR1 SGHDT, CDR2 YYEEEE. Trimming removed 2 bases from V and 1 base from J, with 10 bases in between. In DNA, the CDR3 is TGTGCCAGCAGCTTCTGGGCGACCAGCAATCAGCCCCAGCATTTT. Protein product: CASSFWATSNQPQHF.

In DNA, the CDR3 is TGTGCCAGCAGCCCAGGGGGCAGGGTGGAGACTGAAGCTTTCTTT. Its translation is CASSPGGRVETEAFF. The chain couples TRBV11-3 to TRBJ1-1, with TRBD1 matching over 8 bases. J was trimmed by 5 bases and V by 5 bases; bases with no gene match: 10. The CDR3 spans 15 residues. Looked up from germline, CDR1 is SGHNT and CDR2 is YENEEA.

The rearrangement joins TRBV5-4 to TRBJ2-4; D call uncertain. This CDR3 region has 13 residues. V was pared by 0 bases and J by 7 bases, with 8 bases between. The germline CDR1 and CDR2 sequences are SGHNT and YYREEE (reference sequence). In DNA, the CDR3 is TGTGCCAGCAGCTTGGACCGGGTCAACATTCAGTACTTC. The encoded protein is CASSLDRVNIQYF.

This clone was observed a handful of times. The chain recombines TRBV11-3 with TRBJ2-1, with a weak D call TRBD2 (6 bases). CDR1 SGHNT and CDR2 YENEEA come from the germline V gene. V was trimmed by 4 bases and J by 5 bases, leaving 9 bases between them. This CDR3 spans 13 amino acids. CDR3: CASSWGLNNEQFF. CDR3 coding DNA: TGTGCCAGCAGCTGGGGACTGAACAATGAGCAGTTCTTC.

The rearrangement links TRBV11-2 to TRBJ2-6; TRBD1 aligns across 8 bases. CDR3 size: 18 residues. Germline CDR1 and CDR2: SGHAT and FQNNGV. V shed 5 bases and J 0 bases; nucleotides not matched to a gene: 9. CDR3 in amino acids: CASSPRQGPRSGANVLTF. CDR3 bases: TGTGCCAGCAGCCCCCGACAGGGGCCACGCTCTGGGGCCAACGTCCTGACTTTC.

This chain links TRBV9 with TRBJ2-2; the D gene is possibly TRBD1 (5 bases). Trimming removed 4 bases at V and 1 base at J, with 11 bases between. The germline V gene has CDR1 SGDLS and CDR2 YYNGEE. This CDR3 comprises 15 residues. The CDR3 spells CASSRTTGNTGELFF. The CDR3 bases are TGTGCCAGCAGCCGCACCACAGGGAACACCGGGGAGCTGTTTTTT. The full variable domain, completed using reference TRBV9 and TRBJ2-2, is DSGVTQTPKHLITATGQRVTLRCSPRSGDLSVYWYQQSLDQGLQFLIQYYNGEERAKGNILERFSAQQFPDLHSELNLSSLELGDSALYFCASSRTTGNTGELFFGEGSRLTVL.

The J gene is TRBJ2-1, the V gene TRBV19, with 11 bases that match TRBD2. The length of the CDR3 is 16 residues. Germline CDR1 reads LNHDA; CDR2 reads SQIVND (reference sequence). With V trimmed by 7 bases and J by 11 bases, 16 bases remained unmatched. CDR3 DNA sequence: TGTGCCAGTATGCAACGGGGGGTAGCGGGAGGGCGGCAGCAGTTCTTC. Encoded protein: CASMQRGVAGGRQQFF.

This chain joins TRBV18 and TRBJ1-1; the D gene is possibly TRBD1 (6 bases). The CDR3 has 13 residues. Trimming shortened V by 4 bases and J by 1 base, and 7 bases separated the two germline ends. Germline loops: CDR1 KGHSH, CDR2 LQKENI. Here the CDR3 reads CASSQGENTEAFF. DNA of the CDR3: TGTGCCAGCTCACAGGGGGAGAACACTGAAGCTTTCTTT.

The J gene is TRBJ2-7, the V gene TRBV4-2; 9 nucleotides line up with TRBD2. The CDR3 loop spans 16 amino acids. Trimming cost V 3 bases and J 4 bases; bases outside gene matches: 10. Germline CDR1 is LGHNA and CDR2 is YNFKEQ. The CDR3 loop reads CASSHRREGSIYEQYF. The DNA for the CDR3 is TGTGCCAGCAGCCATAGGCGGGAGGGGTCCATTTACGAGCAGTACTTC.

The chain links TRBV11-2 to TRBJ2-1; D ambiguous. Per germline, CDR1 SGHAT and CDR2 FQNNGV. V lost 4 bases, J lost 0 bases, and 22 bases lay in between. The CDR3 has 19 residues. CDR3: CASSSPRAILPSSYNEQFF. In DNA, the CDR3 is TGTGCCAGCAGCTCCCCGCGTGCTATCCTACCTAGCTCCTACAATGAGCAGTTCTTC. The full variable domain, rest sourced from reference TRBV11-2 and TRBJ2-1, is EAGVAQSPRYKIIEKRQSVAFWCNPISGHATLYWYQQILGQGPKLLIQFQNNGVVDDSQLPKDRFSAERLKGVDSTLKIQPAKLEDSAVYLCASSSPRAILPSSYNEQFFGPGTRLTVL.

This clone has only one observation. The chain uses TRBV24-1 and TRBJ1-1, with unresolved D. The CDR3 runs 12 residues. The germline gives CDR1 KGHDR, CDR2 SFDVKD. The V and J ends lost 3 bases and 10 bases respectively, with 11 bases between them. The DNA of the CDR3 is TGTGCCACCAGTGATATAAACCCTAGAGCTTTCTTT. Its translation: CATSDINPRAFF.

V gene TRBV6-5 combines with J gene TRBJ1-2; D is undetermined. This CDR3 is 13 amino acids long. V was cut by 4 bases and J by 8 bases, with 14 bases left in between. The germline V gene encodes CDR1 MNHEY and CDR2 SVGAGI. The CDR3 loop reads CASSSPRMYGYTF. CDR3 nucleotides: TGTGCCAGCAGTTCCCCGAGGATGTACGGCTACACCTTC.